This entry lists 26 T cell receptor beta chains sequenced from one sample in a study of TIL therapy for anti-PD-1-resistant metastatic lung cancer. The libraries were made with immunoSEQ v3. TCRdb keeps only in-frame clones here, not all; method: immunoSEQ multiplex PCR. The sample has more than 45,000 clones; around 86% are singletons. The time point: pre-treatment sample, taken before nivolumab and TIL therapy. Sequencing was performed on blood, taken at baseline. All receptors come from a person between 30 and 79 years old with non-small cell lung cancer.

The CDR3 loop is CASSQYQNTDTQYF. Here the CDR3 DNA reads TGTGCCAGCAGCCAATACCAAAACACAGATACGCAGTATTTT. This rearrangement joins TRBV3-1 (or the pseudogene TRBV3-2) to TRBJ2-3; no firm D call. V dropped 2 bases and J dropped 2 bases, with 8 bases sitting between them. Germline values: CDR1 LGHDT, CDR2 YNNKEL (reference sequence). The CDR3 runs to 14 residues.

The V and J genes are TRBV7-3 and TRBJ1-2, with D possibly matching TRBD1 (6 bases). CDR3 length equals 13 residues. V lost 3 bases to trimming and J lost 7 bases, with 12 bases between them. The V gene's germline CDR1 is SGHTA and CDR2 FQGTGA. Written as DNA, the CDR3 is TGTGCCAGCAGCTTGGGGGGCAACGGTGGCTACACCTTC. Protein sequence: CASSLGGNGGYTF.

The rearrangement links TRBV7-3 to TRBJ2-1; TRBD1 matches 11 bases. V lost 5 bases and J lost 7; bases outside the gene matches: 7. CDR3 length: 15 amino acids. The germline CDR1 and CDR2 sequences are SGHTA and FQGTGA. The chain's CDR3 is CASSLGTGGWNEQFF. As DNA, the CDR3 is TGTGCCAGCAGCCTCGGGACAGGGGGGTGGAATGAGCAGTTCTTC.

The chain has TRBV27 and TRBJ1-1; the D gene is possibly TRBD1 (5 bases). This CDR3 contains 12 residues. Germline V gene lookup returns CDR1 MNHEY and CDR2 SMNVEV (reference sequence). V dropped 8 bases and J dropped 7 bases, with 14 bases sitting between them. CDR3 nucleotide sequence: TGTGCCAGCGAAAACCGACAGAATGAAGCTTTCTTT. Its translation is CASENRQNEAFF.

V usage is TRBV9 and J usage is TRBJ2-1; perhaps TRBD1 as D (6 bases). The CDR3 is 14 residues long. CDR1 is SGDLS and CDR2 is YYNGEE in the germline V gene. V lost 4 bases and J lost 7, with 15 bases in between. The CDR3 nucleotides are TGTGCCAGCAGCTCCGGGACATTAGGGAATGAGCAGTTCTTC. It yields the protein CASSSGTLGNEQFF.

This chain joins TRBV27 and TRBJ2-1; possibly TRBD2 for D (5 bases). V lost 2 bases and J lost 9, with 20 bases in between. Germline V CDR1 and CDR2: MNHEY, SMNVEV (reference sequence). The CDR3 spans 16 residues. In DNA, the CDR3 is TGTGCCAGCAGTTTACTATCGAGCGGAGGCCTAGGTGAGCAGTTCTTC. This translates into CASSLLSSGGLGEQFF.

V and J are TRBV10-1 and TRBJ1-2; no clear D. Per the germline V gene, CDR1 is WNHNN and CDR2 is SYGVQD (reference sequence). CDR3 size: 13 residues. V was clipped by 8 bases and J by 4 bases, with 14 bases between them. CDR3 nucleotide sequence: TGCGCCAGCTGTGGATTGAGGCCCTATGGCTACACCTTC. This encodes CASCGLRPYGYTF.

V usage is TRBV2 and J usage is TRBJ2-5; D may be TRBD2 (5 bases). The length of the CDR3 is 13 residues. V shed 6 bases and J shed 4 bases, with 12 bases lying between them. Germline V CDR1 and CDR2: SNHLY, FYNNEI. The CDR3 loop reads CASSPVGRETQYF. The DNA for the CDR3 is TGTGCCAGCAGCCCCGTGGGGAGAGAGACCCAGTACTTC. The variable domain in full, completed from reference TRBV2 and TRBJ2-5, reads EPEVTQTPSHQVTQMGQEVILRCVPISNHLYFYWYRQILGQKVEFLVSFYNNEISEKSEIFDDQFSVERPDGSNFTLKIRSTKLEDSAMYFCASSPVGRETQYFGPGTRLLVL.

The chain has TRBV27 and TRBJ2-1, with D tentatively TRBD1 (5 bases). This CDR3 spans 15 amino acids. The germline V and J ends were trimmed by 6 bases and 0 bases, with 12 bases remaining between them. The germline V gene has CDR1 MNHEY and CDR2 SMNVEV (reference sequence). The chain's CDR3 is CASSADSLSYNEQFF. CDR3 bases: TGTGCCAGCAGCGCCGACAGTCTCTCCTACAATGAGCAGTTCTTC.

This chain links TRBV14 with TRBJ1-1; no definite D call. V gave up 1 base and J gave up 6 bases, with 9 bases separating them. The CDR3 covers 13 residues. Germline lookup yields CDR1 SGHDN and CDR2 FVKESK. CDR3 coding DNA: TGTGCCAGCAGCCAAGTACCTGGCCCTGAAGCTTTCTTT. Amino acids: CASSQVPGPEAFF.

The gene calls are TRBV19 and TRBJ2-2; 10 bases agree with TRBD2. With 3 bases clipped from V and 8 bases from J, the junction kept 3 bases outside the gene matches. This CDR3 region has 14 residues. CDR1 and CDR2 (germline): LNHDA, SQIVND (reference sequence). Written as DNA, the CDR3 is TGTGCCAGTAGTATCCTAGCGGGGGTTGGGGAGCTGTTTTTT. Translated, it gives CASSILAGVGELFF.

V is TRBV7-8 and J is TRBJ1-2; D gene unclear. CDR3 length: 14 amino acids. Between the trimmed V and J ends, which lost 5 bases and 6 bases, there was a span of 16 bases. CDR1 is SGHVS and CDR2 is FQNEAQ in the germline V gene. The CDR3 DNA reads TGTGCCAGCAGCCTGGGCCGATTCCTGGATGGCTACACCTTC. It yields the protein CASSLGRFLDGYTF. The whole variable domain, remainder taken from reference TRBV7-8 and TRBJ1-2, is GAGVSQSPRYKVAKRGQDVALRCDPISGHVSLFWYQQALGQGPEFLTYFQNEAQLDKSGLPSDRFFAERPEGSVSTLKIQRTQQEDSAVYLCASSLGRFLDGYTFGSGTRLTVV.

The V and J genes are TRBV7-9 and TRBJ2-3, with D hard to call. V was pared by 1 base and J by 4 bases, with 9 bases between. Germline V gives CDR1 SEHNR, CDR2 FQNEAQ (reference sequence). The length of the CDR3 is 14 residues. In DNA form, the CDR3 reads TGTGCCAGCAGCTTAGGAACGGGTTCAGATACGCAGTATTTT. This codes for CASSLGTGSDTQYF.

V gene TRBV7-9 combines with J gene TRBJ2-7; D is perhaps TRBD2 (6 bases). This CDR3 has 12 residues. Per germline, CDR1 SEHNR and CDR2 FQNEAQ (reference sequence). V was trimmed by 11 bases and J by 6 bases, leaving 17 bases between them. CDR3 sequence reads: CAGGSLSAEQYF. CDR3 DNA sequence: TGTGCCGGAGGGTCTCTTTCCGCCGAGCAGTACTTC.

The V and J genes are TRBV6-2 or TRBV6-3 and TRBJ2-7; TRBD1 matches at 9 bases. Trimming took 5 bases from V and 3 from J; bases not matched to a gene: 5. Germline V CDR1 and CDR2: MNHEY, SVGEGT. This CDR3 has 14 amino acids. The CDR3 reads CASSRGQGNYEQYF. The CDR3 region has the DNA TGTGCCAGCAGTCGGGGACAGGGAAACTACGAGCAGTACTTC.

The chain recombines TRBV10-3 with TRBJ1-1; D is possibly TRBD1 (5 bases). Germline loops: CDR1 ENHRY, CDR2 SYGVKD. The CDR3 is 14 residues long. The ends were cut back, 8 bases at V and 2 bases at J, with 15 bases in the middle. As DNA, the CDR3 is TGTGCCATCGCCGGGACTCCGGTCAACACTGAAGCTTTCTTT. Translated: CAIAGTPVNTEAFF.

The DNA of the CDR3 is TGTGCCTGGAGTGTGGGGACATCTTCCTCCTACGAGCAGTACTTC. As protein: CAWSVGTSSSYEQYF. This chain connects TRBV30 to TRBJ2-7, with D tentatively TRBD1 (6 bases). The CDR3 consists of 15 residues. Trimming took off 0 bases at V and 0 bases at J, with 12 bases between the two ends. Germline lookup yields CDR1 GTSNPN and CDR2 SVGIG (reference sequence).

This chain uses TRBV6-5 with TRBJ1-6; 7 bases fit TRBD1. V was pared by 4 bases and J by 4 bases, with 4 bases of the junction left unmatched. This CDR3 has 15 amino acids. Germline-derived CDR1 and CDR2 are MNHEY and SVGAGI. CDR3 region: CASSSTGQYNSPLHF. Written as DNA, the CDR3 is TGTGCCAGCAGTTCGACGGGACAGTATAATTCACCCCTCCACTTT.

This clone turned up a few times. The chain links TRBV19 to TRBJ1-5; TRBD1 aligns across 8 bases. Trimming took 3 bases from V and 4 from J; bases not matched to a gene: 5. This CDR3 region has 15 residues. Germline V lookup: CDR1 LNHDA, CDR2 SQIVND (reference sequence). The CDR3 DNA is TGTGCCAGTAGTATGTGGGGGGACAGGAATCAGCCCCAGCATTTT. Translation: CASSMWGDRNQPQHF.

This chain uses TRBV7-8 with TRBJ2-7; 10 bases agree with TRBD2. Germline assignment: CDR1 SGHVS and CDR2 FQNEAQ. V gave up 7 bases and J gave up 2 bases; unmatched junction bases: 8. This CDR3 is 15 amino acids long. As DNA, the CDR3 is TGTGCCAGCACGCTCGGGACTAGCGTAACCTACGAGCAGTACTTC. Protein: CASTLGTSVTYEQYF.

The genes are TRBV19 and TRBJ1-3; no definite D call. The CDR3 has 15 amino acids. V lost 3 bases to trimming and J lost 2 bases, with 11 bases between them. CDR1 is LNHDA and CDR2 is SQIVND in the germline V gene (reference sequence). In DNA form, the CDR3 reads TGTGCCAGTAGTATCTCCGCCAGTCCTGGAAACACCATATATTTT. It is translated as CASSISASPGNTIYF.

This rearrangement joins TRBV14 to TRBJ1-1; the D gene is possibly TRBD1 (5 bases). Trimming removed 4 bases at V and 0 bases at J, with 9 bases between. The CDR3 totals 14 residues. Germline CDR1 reads SGHDN; CDR2 reads FVKESK. CDR3 nucleotides: TGTGCCAGCAGCCCGGGGACGGTGAACACTGAAGCTTTCTTT. Translating it yields CASSPGTVNTEAFF.

V gene TRBV19 combines with J gene TRBJ1-3; a weak D match, TRBD1 (5 bases). In germline, CDR1 is LNHDA, CDR2 SQIVND (reference sequence). This CDR3 contains 15 residues. Trimming left V 6 bases short and J 16 bases short, with 28 bases between. The CDR3 protein is CASSTGATGPIPVYF. The CDR3 DNA follows: TGTGCCAGTAGCACCGGGGCTACCGGACCCATTCCAGTGTATTTT.

The gene calls are TRBV6-1 and TRBJ2-5; D might be TRBD2 (7 bases). From germline, CDR1 is MNHNS and CDR2 SASEGT. V was trimmed by 3 bases and J by 4 bases, leaving 15 bases between them. The CDR3 covers 15 residues. CDR3 nucleotides: TGTGCCAGCAGTGAGAGAGGGGGGGGTCGAGAGACCCAGTACTTC. The encoded protein is CASSERGGGRETQYF.

The rearrangement links TRBV4-1 to TRBJ2-3; D assignment may be TRBD1 or TRBD2 (6 bases each). Germline CDR1 and CDR2: MGHRA and YSYEKL. Trimming left V 1 base short and J 7 bases short, with 15 bases between. This CDR3 is 15 amino acids long. CDR3 protein: CASSQVLSGANTQYF. The CDR3 coding sequence is TGCGCCAGCAGCCAAGTTCTATCGGGGGCAAATACGCAGTATTTT.

The V gene is TRBV5-8, the J gene TRBJ2-3; D is unresolved. Trimming left V 0 bases short and J 6 bases short, with 11 bases between. CDR1 SGHTS and CDR2 YDEGEE come from the germline V gene. This CDR3 is 14 amino acids long. For the CDR3, the DNA is TGTGCCAGCAGCTTGGAAAGGGCCATGGATACGCAGTATTTT. This sequence encodes CASSLERAMDTQYF.